A single sample is the source of the 21 T cell receptor beta chains below, sequenced in a study of blood T cell repertoires in COVID-19. The repertoire was sequenced with immunoSEQ multiplex PCR; TCRdb's copy has only in-frame clones and lacks some. There are approximately 200,000 clones in the sample; roughly 90% occur only once, and 2.5% to 3% lies in the top ten. Sequencing used peripheral blood. The receptors originated from a woman aged 60-70 years with acute or convalescent COVID-19.

The gene calls are TRBV5-6 and TRBJ1-4, with D possibly TRBD1 on 5 matching bases. Germline assignment: CDR1 SGHDT and CDR2 YYEEEE. V was clipped by 1 base and J by 5 bases, with 9 bases between them. CDR3 size: 14 residues. CDR3 DNA: TGTGCCAGCAGCTTGCAGGGCGCGAATGAAAAACTGTTTTTT. Encoded protein: CASSLQGANEKLFF.

The chain combines TRBV6-5 with TRBJ1-2, with 9 bases lining up with TRBD1. CDR1 and CDR2 from the germline V gene are MNHEY and SVGAGI. This CDR3 comprises 15 residues. Trimming removed 5 bases from V and 8 bases from J; junction bases left unmatched: 12. CDR3 sequence: CASSLEVGQGEGYTF. As DNA, the CDR3 is TGTGCCAGCAGTCTTGAAGTGGGACAGGGAGAAGGCTACACCTTC.

The CDR3 region has the DNA TGTGCCAGCAGCATAAACAGGGGGCAGGGAGTTGGCTACACCTTC. It encodes CASSINRGQGVGYTF. The chain carries TRBV7-2 and TRBJ1-2; TRBD1 matches 9 bases. The germline V gene encodes CDR1 SGHTA and CDR2 FQGNSA. Trimming took 5 bases from V and 7 from J; bases not matched to a gene: 11. The CDR3 has 15 residues. The full variable domain, completed using reference TRBV7-2 and TRBJ1-2, is GAGVSQSPSNKVTEKGKDVELRCDPISGHTALYWYRQSLGQGLEFLIYFQGNSAPDKSGLPSDRFSAERTGGSVSTLTIQRTQQEDSAVYLCASSINRGQGVGYTFGSGTRLTVV.

The gene calls are TRBV19 and TRBJ1-5; 7 nucleotides line up with TRBD1. This CDR3 spans 17 amino acids. Germline V gene lookup returns CDR1 LNHDA and CDR2 SQIVND (reference sequence). Germline trimming cut 5 bases from V and 4 bases from J; bases unmatched to any gene: 14. The DNA for the CDR3 is TGTGCCAGTAGTCCACAGGGGCGGCGAGGTTCGAATCAGCCCCAGCATTTT. Its protein is CASSPQGRRGSNQPQHF.

V and J are TRBV6-5 and TRBJ1-5, with 7 nucleotides matching TRBD1. The CDR3 loop spans 13 amino acids. Trimming removed 6 bases from V and 1 base from J; junction bases left unmatched: 0. Germline CDR1 is MNHEY and CDR2 is SVGAGI. CDR3 sequence (DNA): TGTGCCAGCAGACAGGGGAGCAATCAGCCCCAGCATTTT. This gives the protein CASRQGSNQPQHF.

The rearrangement joins TRBV7-9 to TRBJ2-5; D is perhaps TRBD1 (5 bases). CDR1 and CDR2 (germline): SEHNR, FQNEAQ (reference sequence). The germline V and J ends were trimmed by 0 bases and 2 bases, with 10 bases remaining between them. There are 15 residues in the CDR3. The CDR3 loop reads CASSLAGALQETQYF. CDR3 in DNA: TGTGCCAGCAGCTTAGCAGGGGCCCTACAAGAGACCCAGTACTTC.

This clone appeared once. This chain uses TRBV10-2 with TRBJ2-3, with a weak D call TRBD2 (6 bases). This CDR3 comprises 12 residues. V lost 6 bases and J lost 8, with 12 bases in between. Germline CDR1 WSHSY, CDR2 SAAADI. The CDR3 bases are TGCGCCAGCAGCCTGACTAGTGCTACGCAGTATTTT. Its protein product is CASSLTSATQYF.

The V and J genes are TRBV6-2 or TRBV6-3 and TRBJ2-2, with 8 bases identical to TRBD1. The CDR3 has 14 residues. V shed 6 bases and J 1 base; nucleotides not matched to a gene: 1. Germline V gene data show CDR1 as MNHEY and CDR2 as SVGEGT. The CDR3 DNA is TGTGCCAGCAGCACAGGGGGGAACACCGGGGAGCTGTTTTTT. It codes for CASSTGGNTGELFF.

This clone was counted once. CDR3 residues: CASSLAGGSSYNEQFF. In DNA form, the CDR3 reads TGCGCCAGCAGCTTGGCTGGCGGCAGCTCCTACAATGAGCAGTTCTTC. This chain uses TRBV5-1 with TRBJ2-1; unclear D gene. Trimming removed 0 bases from V and 0 bases from J, with 10 bases in between. The CDR3 is made up of 16 amino acids. CDR1 and CDR2 from the germline V gene are SGHRS and YFSETQ.

This sequence joins TRBV18 and TRBJ2-2, with D perhaps TRBD2 (5 bases). V dropped 4 bases and J dropped 1 base, with 13 bases sitting between them. The germline gives CDR1 KGHSH, CDR2 LQKENI. This CDR3 comprises 16 residues. The DNA of the CDR3 is TGTGCCAGCTCACAAATGGGAGCCAGGAACACCGGGGAGCTGTTTTTT. Its translation: CASSQMGARNTGELFF.

This clone was seen only a few times. The chain joins TRBV5-1 to TRBJ2-2; perhaps TRBD2 as D (6 bases). Germline V gene data show CDR1 as SGHRS and CDR2 as YFSETQ. There are 14 residues in the CDR3. V was pared by 3 bases and J by 4 bases, with 10 bases between. Here the CDR3 DNA reads TGCGCCAGCAGCTCTCTAGCGTTCACCGGGGAGCTGTTTTTT. This encodes CASSSLAFTGELFF.

The V and J genes are TRBV11-2 and TRBJ2-3, with D tentatively TRBD2 (6 bases). The CDR3 runs 14 residues. Trimming left V 8 bases short and J 2 bases short, with 14 bases between. The V gene's germline CDR1 is SGHAT and CDR2 FQNNGV. The CDR3 loop reads CASGGAGITDTQYF. As DNA, the CDR3 is TGTGCCAGCGGAGGGGCAGGCATCACAGATACGCAGTATTTT.

The chain uses TRBV5-1 and TRBJ2-7; maybe TRBD1 (5 bases). The germline V gene encodes CDR1 SGHRS and CDR2 YFSETQ. This CDR3 has 15 residues. V was trimmed by 5 bases and J by 0 bases, leaving 15 bases between them. CDR3 sequence reads: CASRIAGHSSYEQYF. In DNA, the CDR3 is TGCGCCAGCAGGATCGCAGGGCATAGCTCCTACGAGCAGTACTTC.

In this sample, this clone turned up once. This chain connects TRBV30 to TRBJ2-7, with TRBD2 matching over 8 bases. The CDR3 runs to 14 residues. Trimming cost V 4 bases and J 0 bases; bases outside gene matches: 5. The germline CDR1 and CDR2 sequences are GTSNPN and SVGIG (reference sequence). The CDR3 DNA follows: TGTGCCTGGACTGCACTAGCGGACTCCTACGAGCAGTACTTC. This translates into CAWTALADSYEQYF.

The chain joins TRBV9 to TRBJ1-3; TRBD1 matches 9 bases. V was clipped by 4 bases and J by 4 bases; unmatched bases: 3. The CDR3 has 14 residues. Germline V CDR1 and CDR2: SGDLS, YYNGEE. CDR3 nucleotide sequence: TGTGCCAGCAGCAGTACAGGGGGCGGAAACACCATATATTTT. It encodes CASSSTGGGNTIYF.

The chain recombines TRBV19 with TRBJ2-1, with 8 positions matching TRBD1. Per germline, CDR1 LNHDA and CDR2 SQIVND (reference sequence). The junction had 2 bases not matched to a gene; V was cut back by 4 bases and J by 0 bases. The CDR3 is 15 residues long. CDR3 protein: CASSKQGGSYNEQFF. The DNA of the CDR3 is TGTGCCAGTAGTAAACAGGGGGGCTCCTACAATGAGCAGTTCTTC.

The rearrangement uses TRBV5-8 and TRBJ1-2, with D perhaps TRBD1 (6 bases). CDR3 length: 12 residues. The ends were cut back, 4 bases at V and 3 bases at J, with 7 bases in the middle. In germline, CDR1 is SGHTS, CDR2 YDEGEE. The DNA of the CDR3 is TGTGCCAGCAGCCGGACAGACTATGGCTACACCTTC. It encodes CASSRTDYGYTF.

This clone was detected a few times. The chain links TRBV10-3 to TRBJ1-6; D remains unclear. The germline V gene encodes CDR1 ENHRY and CDR2 SYGVKD. V shed 10 bases and J shed 7 bases, with 14 bases lying between them. CDR3 length: 13 residues. The chain's CDR3 is CATGGSANSPLHF. The CDR3, as DNA: TGTGCCACAGGAGGGTCAGCCAATTCACCCCTCCACTTT.

Regarding this clone: The sample has other DNA sequences that encode this CDR3 too. This chain's CDR3 is CASSLQGAGNTIYF. The DNA of the CDR3 is TGTGCCAGCAGCCTCCAGGGTGCTGGAAACACCATATATTTT. This rearrangement joins TRBV11-2 to TRBJ1-3; D possibly corresponds to TRBD1 (5 bases). Germline V CDR1 and CDR2: SGHAT, FQNNGV. The CDR3 totals 14 residues. The ends were cut back, 5 bases at V and 2 bases at J, with 10 bases in the middle. The full variable domain, rest sourced from reference TRBV11-2 and TRBJ1-3, is EAGVAQSPRYKIIEKRQSVAFWCNPISGHATLYWYQQILGQGPKLLIQFQNNGVVDDSQLPKDRFSAERLKGVDSTLKIQPAKLEDSAVYLCASSLQGAGNTIYFGEGSWLTVV.

The rearrangement uses TRBV6-1 and TRBJ1-1; TRBD1 aligns across 7 bases. Germline V gives CDR1 MNHNS, CDR2 SASEGT. There are 15 residues in the CDR3. Trimming took 2 bases from V and 2 from J; bases not matched to a gene: 5. CDR3 nucleotides: TGTGCCAGCAGTGAAACCTACAGGGGTAACACTGAAGCTTTCTTT. Residues: CASSETYRGNTEAFF.

The chain links TRBV11-2 to TRBJ1-1; 8 nucleotides line up with TRBD1. CDR3 length: 16 residues. Germline trimming cut 5 bases from V and 0 bases from J; bases unmatched to any gene: 8. Per the germline V gene, CDR1 is SGHAT and CDR2 is FQNNGV. DNA of the CDR3: TGTGCCAGCAGCAAGGAAGGACAGGGAGTGAACACTGAAGCTTTCTTT. Amino acid sequence: CASSKEGQGVNTEAFF.